The 13 T cell receptor beta chains presented below share a single source sample, sequenced in a study of identifying expanded T cells in peripheral blood. This table comes from immunoSEQ multiplex PCR, and its TCRdb copy is limited to in-frame clones, with some not included. The table has 91,000 or so clones, approximately 91% seen once. What was sequenced was blood. The receptors here all came from a person between 18 and 75 years old in good health.

The CDR3 DNA sequence: TGTGCCACCAGCAGGGTATCTACTCCCCACAATGAGCAGTTCTTC. It yields the protein CATSRVSTPHNEQFF. The V gene is TRBV15, the J gene TRBJ2-1; no clear D gene. V shed 3 bases and J shed 5 bases, with 14 bases lying between them. The CDR3 is 15 amino acids. In germline, CDR1 is LNHNV, CDR2 YYDKDF (reference sequence).

The chain joins TRBV27 to TRBJ2-3; 12 bases line up with TRBD2. CDR1 MNHEY and CDR2 SMNVEV come from the germline V gene (reference sequence). The CDR3 sequence is 14 residues long. J lost 4 bases, V lost 10 bases, and 6 bases had no gene match. CDR3 sequence reads: CATASGRGADTQYF. DNA for the CDR3: TGTGCCACCGCTAGCGGGAGGGGTGCAGATACGCAGTATTTT.

For the CDR3, the DNA is TGTGCCAGCAGTTACTCGGGGAATAGCAATCAGCCCCAGCATTTT. It specifies CASSYSGNSNQPQHF. V usage is TRBV6-5 and J usage is TRBJ1-5; D ambiguous. Germline-derived CDR1 and CDR2 are MNHEY and SVGAGI. V was trimmed by 0 bases and J by 0 bases, leaving 6 bases between them. CDR3 length: 15 amino acids.

V is TRBV6-5 and J is TRBJ2-7; D possibly matches TRBD1 or TRBD2 (5 bases each). Trimming cost V 5 bases and J 5 bases, with 10 bases left between them. Germline V gene data show CDR1 as MNHEY and CDR2 as SVGAGI. The CDR3 totals 12 residues. This chain's CDR3 is CASSRQGHEQYF. The CDR3 nucleotides are TGTGCCAGCAGTCGCCAGGGACACGAGCAGTACTTC.

This clone is a singleton in its sample. The CDR3 region is CASSERQGDTGELFF. The CDR3 DNA reads TGTGCCAGCAGTGAACGGCAGGGCGACACCGGGGAGCTGTTTTTT. J is TRBJ2-2 and V is TRBV2; D might be TRBD1 (5 bases). V lost 2 bases and J lost 3, with 10 bases in between. Germline CDR1 reads SNHLY; CDR2 reads FYNNEI. CDR3 length: 15 amino acids.

The rearrangement uses TRBV9 and TRBJ2-2; D ambiguous. The CDR3 length is 14 residues. Germline assignment: CDR1 SGDLS and CDR2 YYNGEE. V gave up 7 bases and J gave up 0 bases, with 10 bases separating them. The CDR3 nucleotides are TGTGCCAGCCGCTCGCCGTCGAACACCGGGGAGCTGTTTTTT. This translates into CASRSPSNTGELFF.

This clone appeared once. The chain couples TRBV28 to TRBJ1-5; TRBD1 matches at 7 bases. This CDR3 has 14 residues. Germline V CDR1 and CDR2: MDHEN, SYDVKM. The junction had 6 bases not matched to a gene; V was cut back by 3 bases and J by 7 bases. The CDR3 sequence: CASSLGGGVQPQHF. CDR3 DNA: TGTGCCAGCAGTTTGGGAGGGGGCGTGCAGCCCCAGCATTTT.

The V and J genes are TRBV6-5 and TRBJ2-1; D ambiguous. Trimming removed 6 bases from V and 4 bases from J, with 10 bases in between. The germline V gene has CDR1 MNHEY and CDR2 SVGAGI. There are 13 residues in the CDR3. CDR3 DNA: TGTGCCAGCAGAGGAACTGAGTACAATGAGCAGTTCTTC. Its translation is CASRGTEYNEQFF.

The chain is built from TRBV6-5 and TRBJ1-1, with 7 bases fitting TRBD1. V shed 6 bases, J shed 1 base, and the junction held 5 bases outside the gene matches. CDR3 length equals 14 residues. Germline V lookup: CDR1 MNHEY, CDR2 SVGAGI. CDR3 DNA sequence: TGTGCCAGCAGATGGGACAGCGGGAACACTGAAGCTTTCTTT. Translated: CASRWDSGNTEAFF.

This chain connects TRBV11-2 to TRBJ1-4; D perhaps matches TRBD1 (5 bases). In germline, CDR1 is SGHAT, CDR2 FQNNGV. Deletions cut 6 bases from V and 10 bases from J, with 18 bases between. The CDR3 is 14 amino acids. CDR3 residues: CASSAGSGGVKLFF. CDR3 in DNA: TGTGCCAGCAGTGCAGGTTCGGGGGGAGTAAAACTGTTTTTT.

The chain has TRBV28 and TRBJ2-3; 10 bases align to TRBD2. The CDR3 is made up of 15 amino acids. The V gene end was trimmed by 6 bases and the J gene end by 5 bases; junction bases not matched to a gene: 8. From germline, CDR1 is MDHEN and CDR2 SYDVKM. CDR3 in DNA: TGTGCCAGCAGCCCTCTAGCGGGAGTGGTAGATACGCAGTATTTT. This codes for CASSPLAGVVDTQYF.

V gene TRBV6-4 combines with J gene TRBJ2-3; D is ambiguous. Germline loops: CDR1 MRHNA, CDR2 SNTAGT. CDR3 size: 14 residues. Trimming cost V 2 bases and J 1 base, with 7 bases left between them. CDR3 DNA: TGTGCCAGCAGTGACCTTACGGGCACAGATACGCAGTATTTT. Translating gives CASSDLTGTDTQYF.

The rearrangement joins TRBV28 to TRBJ2-2; 11 positions agree with TRBD2. The V segment lost 6 bases and the J segment 6 bases; nucleotides outside the gene matches: 15. The CDR3 spans 18 residues. CDR1 is MDHEN, CDR2 SYDVKM, per germline. For the CDR3, the DNA is TGTGCCAGCAGAAGCCGGACTAGCGGGCTCCTACTAGCCGGGGAGCTGTTTTTT. This sequence encodes CASRSRTSGLLLAGELFF.